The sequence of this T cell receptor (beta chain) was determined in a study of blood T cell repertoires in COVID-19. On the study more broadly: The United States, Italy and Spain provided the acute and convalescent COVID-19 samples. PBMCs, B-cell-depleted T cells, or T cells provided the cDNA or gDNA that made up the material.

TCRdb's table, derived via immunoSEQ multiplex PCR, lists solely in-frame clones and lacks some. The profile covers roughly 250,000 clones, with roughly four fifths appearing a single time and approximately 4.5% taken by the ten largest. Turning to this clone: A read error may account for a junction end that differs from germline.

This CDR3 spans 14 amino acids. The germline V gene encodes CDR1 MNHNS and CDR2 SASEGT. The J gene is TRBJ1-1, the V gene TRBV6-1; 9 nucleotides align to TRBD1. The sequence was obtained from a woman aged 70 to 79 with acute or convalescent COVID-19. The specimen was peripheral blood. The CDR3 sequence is CASNEQGALTEAFF. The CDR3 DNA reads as TGTGCCAGCAATGAACAGGGGGCGCTTACTGAAGCTTTCTTT.